This TCR beta chain is from a study of blood T cells in healthy people across ages. Germline V gives CDR1 SGHKS, CDR2 YYEKEE (reference sequence). V lost 7 bases, J lost 3 bases, and 20 bases lay in between. The CDR3 runs to 15 residues. General study findings and limits: A greater number of naive CD4+ cells and higher diversity distinguished long-lived donors from aged donors.

PCR was performed a second time for about 7 to 12 cycles using a sample-barcoded 5' primer and a J-beta primer mix. MiXCR was run by TCRdb on the 5' RACE reads, yielding one entry per CDR3 protein. The profile shows around 1,500,000 distinct CDR3 sequences, 28% of them singletons. Healthy Caucasian individuals from Russia aged about 6 to 90 served as donors. This clonotype was counted many times. Its antigen is still unknown. This receptor was taken from a woman aged 25 to 45 in good health. This rearrangement joins TRBV5-5 to TRBJ2-7; D possibly corresponds to TRBD2 (5 bases). The sample consisted of blood. CDR3 in amino acids: CASSLGSPGLYEQYF. In nucleotides, the CDR3 is TGTGCCAGCTCCCTAGGGTCTCCCGGACTCTACGAGCAGTACTTC.